Following are 2 T cell receptor beta chains from one sample sequenced in a study of vaccination and CD4 T cells after COVID-19. Time point reported: late sampling 161 to 241 days after vaccination in a few convalescent patients. Treatment reported: roughly 10-day PBMC culture with coronavirus spike peptide pools or control peptides (ViraFEST assay). These TCRs' antigens remain unknown. Cultured CD4+ T-cell DNA underwent Oncomine TCR Beta short-read sequencing. MiXCR, applied by TCRdb to the PCR reads, yields one record per CDR3 protein. The table records around 18,000 distinct CDR3 sequences, around 52% of them present only once. Source: CD4+ T cells from blood, cultured in vitro, taken about 7 months after SARS-CoV-2 vaccination. These receptors all come from a human donor who had recovered from COVID-19.

The gene calls are TRBV7-2 and TRBJ2-7; D is undetermined. This CDR3 is 13 amino acids long. V was clipped by 1 base and J by 7 bases, with 11 bases between them. Germline V CDR1 and CDR2: SGHTA, FQGNSA. The CDR3 region is CASSLELLEEQYF. The CDR3 DNA sequence: TGTGCCAGCAGCTTAGAGCTACTGGAGGAGCAGTACTTC.

In this sample, this clonotype turned up a few times. V gene TRBV15 combines with J gene TRBJ2-3; D remains ambiguous. The CDR3 contains 15 residues. Trimming pared 1 base from V and 2 bases from J, leaving 10 bases between. From germline, CDR1 is LNHNV and CDR2 YYDKDF (reference sequence). Here the CDR3 reads CATSRGGGVTDTQYF. CDR3 nucleotide sequence: TGTGCCACCAGCAGAGGAGGCGGTGTCACAGATACGCAGTATTTT.